A selection of T cell receptor beta chains follows, all from one sample in a study of metastatic and nonmetastatic thyroid tumors. TCRdb re-analyzed the PCR reads through MiXCR. The data contain under 20,000 clones, 34% of them singletons. Sequences were obtained from tumor tissue. The receptors here all came from a male donor with papillary thyroid cancer or a benign thyroid nodule (not recorded which). Some clones in this sample may be carry-over from other donors' samples. Each CDR3 is given with its conserved first and last residue. A D gene is named only where the DNA matches it firmly. Clone size is given for some rows only: seen once, a few or many times, or a class if the clone is expanded.

cdr3_length	v_call	clone_size	d_call	j_call	cdr3_nt	cdr3_aa
12	TRBV6-5	few	-	TRBJ2-7	TGTGCCAGCAGTTACCTAGGGGTCGAGCAGTACTTC	CASSYLGVEQYF
13	TRBV6-1	-	TRBD1	TRBJ2-2	TGTGCCAGCAGTCGACAGGGCGGCGGGGAGCTGTTTTTT	CASSRQGGGELFF
14	TRBV20-1	-	-	TRBJ2-3	TGCAGTGCTAGTCTAGCAGGGACGATGGATACGCAGTATTTT	CSASLAGTMDTQYF
13	TRBV19	many	TRBD1	TRBJ2-3	TGTGCCAGTTCCGGGACAGGGCCAGATACGCAGTATTTT	CASSGTGPDTQYF
14	TRBV18	-	-	TRBJ2-7	TGTGCCAGCTCATTGGGCTCCAGCTCCTACGAGCAGTACTTC	CASSLGSSSYEQYF
15	TRBV20-1	many	-	TRBJ2-5	TGCAGTGCTATTACGGCAGACCGAGTCCCAGAGACCCAGTACTTC	CSAITADRVPETQYF
15	TRBV5-8	many	-	TRBJ1-1	TGTGCCAGCAGCTTGTTCGGGGCGAGGAGCACTGAAGCTTTCTTT	CASSLFGARSTEAFF
13	TRBV29-1	many	TRBD1	TRBJ2-7	TGCAGCGTTCGGGGTCAGGGGGCCTACGAGCAGTACTTC	CSVRGQGAYEQYF
13	TRBV7-3	many	TRBD1	TRBJ2-3	TGTGCCAGCAGCCAGACAGGGGTAGATACGCAGTATTTT	CASSQTGVDTQYF
13	TRBV29-1	medium-sized	TRBD1	TRBJ2-2	TGCAGCGCTCAACAGGGGATGGCCGGGGAGCTGTTTTTT	CSAQQGMAGELFF
16	TRBV27	-	-	TRBJ1-5	TGTGCCAGCAGTTTATTCGTGACTGGGTCCAATCAGCCCCAGCATTTT	CASSLFVTGSNQPQHF
16	TRBV6-1	-	TRBD1	TRBJ1-5	TGTGCCAGCAGGCGCGCCTGGACAGGGCCCAATCAGCGCCAGCTTTTT	CASRRAWTGPNQRQLF
14	TRBV5-1	-	-	TRBJ2-1	TGCGCCAGCAGCGGGGGGACAGTCTACAATGAGCAGTTCTTC	CASSGGTVYNEQFF
19	TRBV2	-	-	TRBJ2-7	TGTGCCAGCGGGGACGTCCCACTGGTTAGGGGCGACGGGAGCTACGAGCAGTACTTC	CASGDVPLVRGDGSYEQYF
14	TRBV14	-	-	TRBJ2-1	TGTGCCAGCAGCCAATTCATGGTGGGGGCTGAGCAGTTCTTC	CASSQFMVGAEQFF
15	TRBV4-3	-	-	TRBJ1-2	TGCGCCAGCAGCCGAATGACGGAGACTAACTATGGCTACACCTTC	CASSRMTETNYGYTF
14	TRBV19	-	-	TRBJ1-1	TGTGCCAGTAGTATAGGCGGCTCGAACACTGAAGCTTTCTTT	CASSIGGSNTEAFF
16	TRBV27	few	TRBD2	TRBJ2-1	TGTGCCAGCAGCCCCTCCTGGACTAGCGGGGCGGGTGAGCAGTTCTTC	CASSPSWTSGAGEQFF
15	TRBV20-1	few	-	TRBJ1-2	TGCAGTGCTAGAGAGCCGGGACTTCTTGGGAATGGCTACACCTTC	CSAREPGLLGNGYTF
14	TRBV7-8	many	TRBD2	TRBJ2-7	TGTGCCAGCAGCGCCGGGACTAGGCTATACGAGCAGTACTTC	CASSAGTRLYEQYF
14	TRBV7-2	many	-	TRBJ2-3	TGTGCCAGCAGCGAACACCCTAGCACAGATACGCAGTATTTT	CASSEHPSTDTQYF
15	TRBV20-1	many	-	TRBJ1-5	TGCAGTGCCACCCCGGGCGGGGTTCCCCTGCCGACCCAGCATTTT	CSATPGGVPLPTQHF
11	TRBV28	many	-	TRBJ2-7	TGTGCCAGCAGTCATTACTACGAGCAGTACTTC	CASSHYYEQYF